The 24 T cell receptor beta chains reported below all come from one sample, sequenced in a study of long-term antiretroviral therapy in people with HIV. Sequencing used immunoSEQ v3.0 at survey level. Generated by immunoSEQ multiplex PCR, the TCRdb table keeps only in-frame clones and is missing some. The sample includes about 18,000 clones, roughly 80% of them seen just once. The source material was unsorted PBMCs, sampled 0.6 years after starting antiretroviral therapy. All receptors derive from a woman under 30 with HIV.

CDR3 loop: CASSETSGRGNEQFF. DNA for the CDR3: TGTGCCAGCAGTGAAACTAGCGGGAGGGGCAATGAGCAGTTCTTC. The V and J genes are TRBV4-2 and TRBJ2-1, with 13 bases matching TRBD2. With V trimmed by 6 bases and J by 6 bases, 5 bases remained unmatched. This CDR3 has 15 residues. Germline CDR1 is LGHNA and CDR2 is YNFKEQ.

The rearrangement uses TRBV18 and TRBJ2-1, with a possible D match to TRBD1 (5 bases). Germline-derived CDR1 and CDR2 are KGHSH and LQKENI. The CDR3 consists of 13 residues. V was pared by 4 bases and J by 5 bases, with 9 bases between. CDR3 region: CASSQGIHNEQFF. For the CDR3, the DNA is TGTGCCAGCTCACAGGGGATCCACAATGAGCAGTTCTTC.

This chain uses TRBV7-6 with TRBJ2-1; no clear D gene. Germline loops: CDR1 SGHVS, CDR2 FNYEAQ. Trimming removed 5 bases at V and 8 bases at J, with 16 bases between. The CDR3 length is 14 residues. CDR3 coding DNA: TGTGCCAGCAGCCAAAACTCAGGCCCCGATGAGCAGTTCTTC. This encodes CASSQNSGPDEQFF.

This chain connects TRBV29-1 to TRBJ2-1; tentatively, D is TRBD1 (6 bases). The germline V and J ends were trimmed by 8 bases and 0 bases, with 11 bases remaining between them. Germline CDR1 is SQVTM and CDR2 is ANQGSEA. The CDR3 totals 13 residues. The CDR3 protein is CSSAGDSYNEQFF. In nucleotides, the CDR3 is TGCAGCTCTGCAGGGGACTCCTACAATGAGCAGTTCTTC.

The chain employs TRBV10-1 and TRBJ2-1; TRBD2 aligns across 8 bases. The CDR3 has 16 amino acids. The V and J ends lost 0 bases and 4 bases, in that order; junction bases with no gene match: 5. Germline V gives CDR1 WNHNN, CDR2 SYGVQD (reference sequence). The CDR3 is CASSESKLAVYNEQFF. CDR3 bases: TGCGCCAGCAGTGAGTCAAAACTAGCGGTATACAATGAGCAGTTCTTC.

The rearrangement uses TRBV5-1 and TRBJ1-2, with no clear D. The germline V gene has CDR1 SGHRS and CDR2 YFSETQ. Trimming cost V 1 base and J 3 bases, with 7 bases left between them. This CDR3 comprises 13 residues. This CDR3 reads CASSLSSDYGYTF. CDR3 bases: TGCGCCAGCAGCTTGTCCTCCGACTATGGCTACACCTTC.

In its sample, this clone was seen a few times. The V gene is TRBV28, the J gene TRBJ1-4, with a possible D match to TRBD1 (5 bases). The V and J ends lost 4 bases and 0 bases respectively, with 12 bases between them. Germline lookup yields CDR1 MDHEN and CDR2 SYDVKM. This CDR3 is built from 16 residues. This CDR3 reads CASSWFRGATNEKLFF. The CDR3 bases are TGTGCCAGCAGTTGGTTCCGGGGGGCAACTAATGAAAAACTGTTTTTT.

The chain joins TRBV28 to TRBJ2-1; unclear D gene. CDR3 length: 14 amino acids. The ends were cut back, 7 bases at V and 5 bases at J, with 15 bases in the middle. Germline CDR1 and CDR2: MDHEN and SYDVKM. CDR3 region: CASTDAGKNNEQFF. The DNA for the CDR3 is TGTGCCAGCACAGATGCCGGAAAGAACAATGAGCAGTTCTTC.

V usage is TRBV29-1 and J usage is TRBJ2-5; TRBD1 agrees at 8 bases. This CDR3 contains 14 residues. Germline assignment: CDR1 SQVTM and CDR2 ANQGSEA. J lost 2 bases, V lost 6 bases, and 8 bases had no gene match. CDR3: CSVTGASGQETQYF. CDR3 DNA: TGCAGCGTGACAGGGGCCTCGGGACAAGAGACCCAGTACTTC. Drawing the rest from reference TRBV29-1 and TRBJ2-5, the complete variable domain is SAVISQKPSRDICQRGTSLTIQCQVDSQVTMMFWYRQQPGQSLTLIATANQGSEATYESGFVIDKFPISRPNLTFSTLTVSNMSPEDSSIYLCSVTGASGQETQYFGPGTRLLVL.

The V and J genes are TRBV7-8 and TRBJ1-1, with a possible D match to TRBD1 (5 bases). V dropped 5 bases and J dropped 4 bases, with 14 bases sitting between them. The V gene's germline CDR1 is SGHVS and CDR2 FQNEAQ. The CDR3 is 14 residues long. The CDR3 loop reads CASSPSGEGTEAFF. The CDR3 DNA follows: TGTGCCAGCAGCCCCTCGGGGGAGGGCACTGAAGCTTTCTTT. The full variable domain, with the rest looked up from reference TRBV7-8 and TRBJ1-1, is GAGVSQSPRYKVAKRGQDVALRCDPISGHVSLFWYQQALGQGPEFLTYFQNEAQLDKSGLPSDRFFAERPEGSVSTLKIQRTQQEDSAVYLCASSPSGEGTEAFFGQGTRLTVV.

This chain connects TRBV9 to TRBJ2-4; 12 nucleotides agree with TRBD2. The CDR3 sequence is 14 residues long. The germline CDR1 and CDR2 sequences are SGDLS and YYNGEE. V lost 2 bases to trimming and J lost 8 bases; unmatched junction nucleotides: 2. This CDR3 is CASSVSSGRDIQYF. Written as DNA, the CDR3 is TGTGCCAGCAGCGTGTCTAGCGGGAGGGACATTCAGTACTTC.

This chain joins TRBV4-1 and TRBJ2-2; no clear D. V was cut by 1 base and J by 3 bases, with 9 bases left in between. CDR1 is MGHRA, CDR2 YSYEKL, per germline. This CDR3 has 15 amino acids. CDR3 sequence (DNA): TGCGCCAGCAGCCAAGGAGGTTTCTACACCGGGGAGCTGTTTTTT. Its protein product is CASSQGGFYTGELFF.

This clone has a handful of counts. This sequence joins TRBV27 and TRBJ1-6; 8 nucleotides match TRBD1. From germline, CDR1 is MNHEY and CDR2 SMNVEV (reference sequence). This CDR3 contains 15 residues. The V and J ends lost 4 bases and 7 bases, in that order; junction bases with no gene match: 6. The CDR3 spells CASSSLTGVNSPLHF. In DNA, the CDR3 is TGTGCCAGCAGTTCCCTGACAGGGGTGAATTCACCCCTCCACTTT.

This chain connects TRBV10-3 to TRBJ2-7; TRBD1 might be the D (7 bases). The ends were cut back, 4 bases at V and 5 bases at J, with 18 bases in the middle. The germline V gene encodes CDR1 ENHRY and CDR2 SYGVKD. The CDR3 loop spans 15 amino acids. The CDR3 DNA follows: TGTGCCATCAGTGGGATTCAGGGGGGAGTCCACGAGCAGTACTTC. Its translation: CAISGIQGGVHEQYF.

The genes are TRBV6-6 and TRBJ2-2; possibly TRBD1 for D (6 bases). Trimming cost V 6 bases and J 6 bases, with 14 bases left between them. This CDR3 has 14 residues. CDR1 and CDR2 from the germline V gene are MNHNY and SVGAGI (reference sequence). The CDR3 spells CASRLTGPPGELFF. CDR3 coding DNA: TGTGCCAGCAGACTCACAGGGCCCCCCGGGGAGCTGTTTTTT.

The chain joins TRBV7-9 to TRBJ2-7, with 7 bases aligning to TRBD2. Looked up from germline, CDR1 is SEHNR and CDR2 is FQNEAQ (reference sequence). CDR3 size: 13 residues. J lost 5 bases, V lost 4 bases, and 5 bases had no gene match. The CDR3, as DNA: TGTGCCAGCAGCTGGGGGGGGGTGCACGAGCAGTACTTC. Translated, it gives CASSWGGVHEQYF.

This clone occurred once. The chain joins TRBV15 to TRBJ1-3, with D possibly matching TRBD1 (5 bases). CDR1 LNHNV and CDR2 YYDKDF come from the germline V gene (reference sequence). V was shortened by 7 bases and J by 0 bases, with 13 bases between the two germline ends. The CDR3 covers 15 residues. The CDR3 DNA reads as TGTGCCACCACGGCCAAGGGGAGCTCTGGAAACACCATATATTTT. Translation: CATTAKGSSGNTIYF.

The rearrangement joins TRBV18 to TRBJ2-1; no definite D call. Germline assignment: CDR1 KGHSH and CDR2 LQKENI. The V end was cut by 2 bases, the J end by 3 bases, with 8 bases between. This CDR3 is built from 14 residues. CDR3 nucleotides: TGTGCCAGCTCACCAGGGGATGGCTACAATGAGCAGTTCTTC. Its translation: CASSPGDGYNEQFF.

The chain employs TRBV6-1 and TRBJ2-7; 10 bases map to TRBD2. The CDR3 extends over 16 amino acids. Germline V gene sequence: CDR1 MNHNS, CDR2 SASEGT. Trimming removed 3 bases from V and 4 bases from J; junction bases left unmatched: 9. The CDR3 nucleotides read TGTGCCAGCAGTGAGGGTGGACTAGCGGAGGGGTACGAGCAGTACTTC. This codes for CASSEGGLAEGYEQYF.

The chain joins TRBV18 to TRBJ2-2; 7 nucleotides match TRBD1. The V segment lost 1 base and the J segment 2 bases; nucleotides outside the gene matches: 19. There are 21 residues in the CDR3. Per the germline V gene, CDR1 is KGHSH and CDR2 is LQKENI. Written as DNA, the CDR3 is TGTGCCAGCTCACCACAGCTGGAGGTCGACAGGGCACTCATAAACACCGGGGAGCTGTTTTTT. Translating gives CASSPQLEVDRALINTGELFF.

This sequence joins TRBV12-5 and TRBJ2-3, with D perhaps matching TRBD1 (5 bases). The V gene lost 5 bases and the J gene lost 3 bases, with 9 bases spanning the gap. Germline CDR1 and CDR2: LGHNT and FRNRAP. This CDR3 region has 13 residues. CDR3 amino acids: CASGTGLTDTQYF. CDR3 bases: TGTGCTAGTGGTACAGGCCTTACAGATACGCAGTATTTT.

This chain links TRBV5-6 with TRBJ1-4, with D possibly TRBD1 on 5 matching bases. Germline V gene lookup returns CDR1 SGHDT and CDR2 YYEEEE. The CDR3 has 14 residues. V was clipped by 4 bases and J by 8 bases, with 15 bases between them. The CDR3 here is CASSVLDKGEKLFF. In DNA, the CDR3 is TGTGCCAGCAGCGTCCTGGACAAAGGAGAAAAACTGTTTTTT.

The chain combines TRBV18 with TRBJ1-5, with 10 bases aligning to TRBD1. Trimming took 0 bases from V and 7 from J; bases not matched to a gene: 3. Germline V gene sequence: CDR1 KGHSH, CDR2 LQKENI. There are 15 residues in the CDR3. In DNA form, the CDR3 reads TGTGCCAGCTCACCACCGGGACAGGGGAACCAGCCCCAGCATTTT. Its translation: CASSPPGQGNQPQHF.

The V gene is TRBV6-5, the J gene TRBJ2-1; 8 bases line up with TRBD2. V lost 0 bases to trimming and J lost 1 base; unmatched junction nucleotides: 2. Germline values: CDR1 MNHEY, CDR2 SVGAGI. The length of the CDR3 is 16 residues. The CDR3 spells CASSYSGGGSYNEQFF. CDR3 DNA sequence: TGTGCCAGCAGTTACTCTGGCGGGGGGTCCTACAATGAGCAGTTCTTC.